This T cell receptor beta chain comes out of a study of PD-1 blockade in classical Hodgkin lymphoma. Indicated time point: cycle 4 day 1 (C4D1), after less than seven weeks of nivolumab. The patients all showed relapse after autologous stem cell transplantation, while their brentuximab vedotin exposure varied. This table comes from immunoSEQ multiplex PCR, and its TCRdb copy is limited to in-frame clones, with some not included. Found here are tens of thousands of clones, about nine tenths of them singletons; the top ten hold around 2.9%. This receptor was taken from a human donor with classical Hodgkin lymphoma. The sequences come from peripheral blood mononuclear cells (PBMCs), collected before the fourth cycle of nivolumab.

The CDR3 is CASSLRGATYNEQFF. The CDR3 DNA sequence: TGTGCCAGCAGCTTGCGGGGGGCCACCTACAATGAGCAGTTCTTC. V usage is TRBV7-8 and J usage is TRBJ2-1, with 8 bases matching TRBD2. The CDR3 sequence is 15 residues long. Germline V lookup: CDR1 SGHVS, CDR2 FQNEAQ. V gave up 3 bases and J gave up 2 bases; unmatched junction bases: 3. The full variable domain, with the rest looked up from reference TRBV7-8 and TRBJ2-1, is GAGVSQSPRYKVAKRGQDVALRCDPISGHVSLFWYQQALGQGPEFLTYFQNEAQLDKSGLPSDRFFAERPEGSVSTLKIQRTQQEDSAVYLCASSLRGATYNEQFFGPGTRLTVL.